The sequence of this TCR beta chain was determined in a study of neurological immune-mediated disorders. This clonotype turned up a few times. Its antigen is undetermined. A much larger clonotype is one base distant, so this may be a read error. A total of 2 million PBMCs stored at -80 degrees C provided the unsorted libraries. TCRdb fed the 5' RACE reads into MiXCR, producing one record per CDR3 protein. The table includes about 66,000 distinct CDR3 sequences, 5.2% detected once. Regarding the study as a whole: Private repertoires in all groups were suggested by the finding that expanded clones across subjects shared no CDR3 amino acid sequences.

This CDR3 spans 18 amino acids. This receptor was identified in a woman in her 30s with multiple sclerosis. The chain links TRBV21-1 to TRBJ1-5; no DNA check was done on the table's D call, TRBD1. TRBV21-1 is recorded as a pseudogene. Sequencing was performed on PBMCs. In DNA form, the CDR3 reads TGTGCCAGCAGCAAAGATTCCCGGGACAGGGGGATCAATCAGCCCCAGCATTTT. This sequence encodes CASSKDSRDRGINQPQHF.